The 2 T cell receptor beta chains in this list originate from one sample, sequenced in a study of T cell clonality in common variable immunodeficiency. TCRdb's table, derived via immunoSEQ multiplex PCR, lists solely in-frame clones and lacks some. The sample gives about 81,000 clones, none seen only once, and the top ten clones hold approximately 0.84%. Sequencing was done on a sample of peripheral blood mononuclear cells. The receptors stem from a person aged 18 to 69 in good health.

In its sample, this clone was seen many times. The sequenced part of the CDR3 DNA is TGTGCCAGTAGGCAGACCCACGGGGGACACAATGAG. Translated, it gives CASRQTHGGHNE. The whole CDR3 sequence is CASRQTHGGHNEQFF. The chain uses TRBV19 and TRBJ2-1; D may be TRBD2 (6 bases). With the read ending 3 residues before the CDR3 end, the germline J gene is used to fill in that end. Between the trimmed V and J ends, which lost 6 bases and 5 bases, there was a span of 17 bases. Germline values: CDR1 LNHDA, CDR2 SQIVND (reference sequence). CDR3 length: 15 residues.

To note about this clone: The read ends 3 residues shy of where the CDR3 ends; the end is completed using the germline J gene. This chain uses TRBV2 with TRBJ1-2; perhaps TRBD1 as D (5 bases). V lost 4 bases, J lost 6 bases, and 6 bases lay in between. Per germline, CDR1 SNHLY and CDR2 FYNNEI. This CDR3 is 11 amino acids long. CDR3 in amino acids: CASSVGHGYTF. CDR3 bases read: TGTGCCAGCAGTGTGGGGCATGGC.